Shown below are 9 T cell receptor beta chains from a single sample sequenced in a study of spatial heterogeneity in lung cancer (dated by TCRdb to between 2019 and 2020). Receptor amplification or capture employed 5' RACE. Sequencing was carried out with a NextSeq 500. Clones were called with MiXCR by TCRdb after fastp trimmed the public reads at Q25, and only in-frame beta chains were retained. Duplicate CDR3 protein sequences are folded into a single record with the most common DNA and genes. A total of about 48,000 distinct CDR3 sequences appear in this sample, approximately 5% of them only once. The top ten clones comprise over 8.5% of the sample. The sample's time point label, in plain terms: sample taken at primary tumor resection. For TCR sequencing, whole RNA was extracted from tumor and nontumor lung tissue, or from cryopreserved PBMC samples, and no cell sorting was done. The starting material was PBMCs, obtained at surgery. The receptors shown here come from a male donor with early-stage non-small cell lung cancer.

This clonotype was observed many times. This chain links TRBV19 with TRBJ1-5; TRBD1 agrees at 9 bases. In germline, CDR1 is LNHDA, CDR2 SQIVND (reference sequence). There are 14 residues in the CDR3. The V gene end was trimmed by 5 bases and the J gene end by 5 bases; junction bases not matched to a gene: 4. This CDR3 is CASSLWTGDQPQHF. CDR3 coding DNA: TGTGCCAGTAGTCTCTGGACAGGGGATCAGCCCCAGCATTTT.

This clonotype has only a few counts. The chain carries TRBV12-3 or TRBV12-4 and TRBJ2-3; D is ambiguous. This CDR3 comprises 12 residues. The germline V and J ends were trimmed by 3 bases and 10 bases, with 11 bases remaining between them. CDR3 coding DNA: TGTGCCAGCAGTTTGACTCCCCGAGCGCAGTATTTT. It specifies CASSLTPRAQYF.

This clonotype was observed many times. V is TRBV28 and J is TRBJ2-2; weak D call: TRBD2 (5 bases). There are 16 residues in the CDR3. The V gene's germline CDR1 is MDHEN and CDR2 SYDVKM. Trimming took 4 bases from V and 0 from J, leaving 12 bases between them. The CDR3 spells CASSSSSGTNTGELFF. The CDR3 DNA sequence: TGTGCCAGCAGTTCATCCTCCGGGACGAACACCGGGGAGCTGTTTTTT. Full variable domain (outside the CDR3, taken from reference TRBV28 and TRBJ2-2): DVKVTQSSRYLVKRTGEKVFLECVQDMDHENMFWYRQDPGLGLRLIYFSYDVKMKEKGDIPEGYSVSREKKERFSLILESASTNQTSMYLCASSSSSGTNTGELFFGEGSRLTVL.

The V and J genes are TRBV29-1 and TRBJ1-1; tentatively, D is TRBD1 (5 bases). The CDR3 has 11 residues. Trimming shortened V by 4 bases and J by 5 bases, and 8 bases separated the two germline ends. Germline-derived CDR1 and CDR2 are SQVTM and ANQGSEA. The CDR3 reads CSVGRTTEAFF. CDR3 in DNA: TGCAGCGTTGGAAGGACAACTGAAGCTTTCTTT. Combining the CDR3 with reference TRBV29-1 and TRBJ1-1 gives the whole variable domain SAVISQKPSRDICQRGTSLTIQCQVDSQVTMMFWYRQQPGQSLTLIATANQGSEATYESGFVIDKFPISRPNLTFSTLTVSNMSPEDSSIYLCSVGRTTEAFFGQGTRLTVV.

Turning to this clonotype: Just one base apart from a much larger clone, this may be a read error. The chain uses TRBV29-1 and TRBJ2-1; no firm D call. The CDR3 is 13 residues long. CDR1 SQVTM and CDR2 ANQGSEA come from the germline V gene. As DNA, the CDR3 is TGCAGCGTACGGTCCGGACGTTACAATGAGCGGTTCTTC. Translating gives CSVRSGRYNERFF.

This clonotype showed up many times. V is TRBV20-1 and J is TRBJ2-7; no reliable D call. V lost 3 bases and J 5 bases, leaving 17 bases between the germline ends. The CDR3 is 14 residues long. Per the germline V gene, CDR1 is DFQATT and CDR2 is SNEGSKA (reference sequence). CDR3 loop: CSARFSSTHHEQYF. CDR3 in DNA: TGCAGTGCTAGGTTCTCGAGCACGCACCACGAGCAGTACTTC.

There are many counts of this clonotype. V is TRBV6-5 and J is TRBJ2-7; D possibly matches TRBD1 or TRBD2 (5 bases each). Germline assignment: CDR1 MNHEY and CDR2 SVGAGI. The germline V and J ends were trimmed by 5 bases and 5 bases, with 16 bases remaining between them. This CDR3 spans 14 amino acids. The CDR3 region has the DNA TGTGCCAGCAGTAACCGGGACGGTCAAGACGAGCAGTACTTC. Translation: CASSNRDGQDEQYF.

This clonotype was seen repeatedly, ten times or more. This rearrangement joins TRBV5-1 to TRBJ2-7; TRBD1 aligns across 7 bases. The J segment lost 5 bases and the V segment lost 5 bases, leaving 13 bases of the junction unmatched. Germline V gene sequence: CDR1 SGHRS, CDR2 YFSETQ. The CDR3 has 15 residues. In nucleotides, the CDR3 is TGCGCCAGCAGTCAAAGCAGGGGGAGCTTCCACGAGCAGTACTTC. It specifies CASSQSRGSFHEQYF.

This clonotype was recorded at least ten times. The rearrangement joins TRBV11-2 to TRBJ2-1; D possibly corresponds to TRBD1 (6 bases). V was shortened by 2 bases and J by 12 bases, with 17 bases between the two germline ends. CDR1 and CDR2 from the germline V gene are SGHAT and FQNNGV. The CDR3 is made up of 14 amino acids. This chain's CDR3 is CASSLSGGERGQFF. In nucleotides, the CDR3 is TGTGCCAGCAGCTTAAGTGGGGGCGAAAGGGGGCAGTTCTTC.